These 4 T cell receptor beta chains were sequenced from one sample in a study of blood T cells in healthy people across ages. Combining a sample-barcoded 5' primer with a J-beta primer mix, a second PCR ran for roughly 7 to 12 cycles. TCRdb analysed the 5' RACE reads with MiXCR anew, one entry per CDR3 protein. Here the sample spans around 1,900,000 distinct CDR3 sequences, 35% to 50% being singletons. The sequenced sample was blood. Every receptor here comes from a human donor in good health.

The chain links TRBV20-1 to TRBJ1-1; perhaps TRBD1 as D (6 bases). Germline V CDR1 and CDR2: DFQATT, SNEGSKA (reference sequence). V was shortened by 6 bases and J by 6 bases, with 23 bases between the two germline ends. The CDR3 sequence is 15 residues long. The CDR3: CSAGLPPGGAPEAFF. Written as DNA, the CDR3 is TGCAGTGCCGGGCTCCCTCCGGGGGGGGCTCCTGAAGCTTTCTTT.

The chain employs TRBV7-9 and TRBJ2-4; D call uncertain. The CDR3 loop spans 14 amino acids. Between the trimmed V and J ends, which lost 4 bases and 15 bases, there was a span of 22 bases. CDR1 and CDR2 from the germline V gene are SEHNR and FQNEAQ (reference sequence). DNA of the CDR3: TGTGCCAGCAGCTCCTGGACGGGCAAGTCTATCATGTACTTC. This encodes CASSSWTGKSIMYF. The variable domain in full, with the rest retrieved from reference TRBV7-9 and TRBJ2-4, is DTGVSQNPRHKITKRGQNVTFRCDPISEHNRLYWYRQTLGQGPEFLTYFQNEAQLEKSRLLSDRFSAERPKGSFSTLEIQRTEQGDSAMYLCASSSWTGKSIMYFGAGTRLSVL.

This clonotype was seen a handful of times. This chain uses TRBV28 with TRBJ1-2; D is undetermined. Germline assignment: CDR1 MDHEN and CDR2 SYDVKM. V was pared by 3 bases and J by 3 bases, with 11 bases between. The CDR3 consists of 14 residues. The CDR3 here is CASSFNEEYYGYTF. The CDR3 DNA reads TGTGCCAGCAGTTTTAACGAAGAGTACTATGGCTACACCTTC.

V is TRBV9 and J is TRBJ1-2; 8 bases agree with TRBD1. The CDR3 has 14 amino acids. Germline V lookup: CDR1 SGDLS, CDR2 YYNGEE. V shed 3 bases, J shed 8 bases, and the junction held 9 bases outside the gene matches. CDR3 in DNA: TGTGCCAGCAGCGCGGGACAGGTCTTTTGGGGCTACACCTTC. It codes for CASSAGQVFWGYTF.